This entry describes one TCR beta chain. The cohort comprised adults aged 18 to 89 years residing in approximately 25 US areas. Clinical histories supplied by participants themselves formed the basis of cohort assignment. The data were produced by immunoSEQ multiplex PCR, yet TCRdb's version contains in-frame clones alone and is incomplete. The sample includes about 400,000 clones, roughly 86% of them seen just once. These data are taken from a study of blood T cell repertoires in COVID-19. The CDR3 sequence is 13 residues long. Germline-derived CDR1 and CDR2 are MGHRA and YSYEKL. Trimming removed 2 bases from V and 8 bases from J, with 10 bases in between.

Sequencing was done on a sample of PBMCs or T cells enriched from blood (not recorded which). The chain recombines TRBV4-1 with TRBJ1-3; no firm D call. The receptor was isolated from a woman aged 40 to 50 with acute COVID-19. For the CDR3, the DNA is TGCGCCAGCAGCCAATCGAGGTTAGACACCATATATTTT. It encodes CASSQSRLDTIYF.